This paragraph covers one T cell receptor (beta chain) sequence. The repertoire was sequenced with immunoSEQ multiplex PCR; TCRdb's copy has only in-frame clones and lacks some. The sample carries 100,000 to 150,000 clones, 95% to 97% recorded once. This entry comes from a study of cytomegalovirus exposure and HLA in healthy donors. The CDR3 totals 12 residues. Between the trimmed V and J ends, which lost 5 bases and 11 bases, there was a span of 15 bases. CDR1 and CDR2 (germline): SGHVS, FQNEAQ. The chain employs TRBV7-8 and TRBJ1-1; D is uncertain. The material sequenced was PBMCs. The receptor was isolated from a man aged 18 to 30 in good health and CMV-seronegative. CDR3 sequence reads: CASSTTPTGAFF. The CDR3 DNA follows: TGTGCCAGCAGCACGACCCCCACCGGGGCTTTCTTT.